This T cell receptor (beta chain) stems from a study of blood T cell repertoires in COVID-19. Turning to the study itself: There were acute and convalescent COVID-19 samples, and they came from the United States, Italy and Spain. T cells, B-cell-depleted T cells, or PBMCs supplied cDNA or gDNA.

Original processing notes: Reference gene primer amplification in the assay estimated nucleated cell counts. Produced via immunoSEQ multiplex PCR; TCRdb's table is partial and in-frame only. The DNA gave D and trimming, while V, J and clone size come from that table. The sample holds 200,000 to 300,000 clones, approximately 83% seen once. Germline CDR1 is SNHLY and CDR2 is FYNNEI. V was pared by 5 bases and J by 5 bases, with 15 bases between. This CDR3 region has 14 residues. The genes are TRBV2 and TRBJ2-5; no clear D gene. The sequenced sample was peripheral blood. The receptor comes from a woman in her twenties or thirties who had recovered from COVID-19. The CDR3 sequence is CASSPLAVGETQYF. The DNA for the CDR3 is TGTGCCAGCAGTCCGTTGGCGGTAGGTGAGACCCAGTACTTC.